This T cell receptor (delta chain) was captured by sequencing in a study of gamma-delta T cells after stem cell transplantation (dated by TCRdb to the mid-2010s). As encoded in the germline V gene, CDR1 is GEAIGNYY while CDR2 is EKD. The CDR3 contains 19 residues, cysteine and phenylalanine counted. Just CDR3 DNA is preserved here, 57 bases in frame from base 1. V lost 3 bases and J lost 1 base, and the count of bases not matched to a germline gene is 17. Library preparation employed RT-PCR. TCRdb shows the sequencer as Illumina MiSeq. With CATT, TCRdb called clones again from the public reads; duplicate DNA rows were later joined. Recorded for this sample are approximately 5,000 delta-chain clones; approximately 1.9% of them occurred a single time. The ten largest clones take up 19% of the sample. The sample holds a few counts of this clone. What antigen it recognizes has not been identified. A far larger clone is one base from this, pointing to a likely read error. In the same sample, other DNA sequences code for this CDR3.

The sequence derives from a human donor. It is not recorded whose cells these are; they may come from a transplant donor. Sequencing input: gamma-delta T cells. The chain was built from TRDV2 and TRDJ1; 9 junctional bases match TRDD3. The nucleotides are TGTGCCTGTGACCCACTTGTCCTAGGGGATACGCTTAGCACCGATAAACTCATCTTT. Its protein product is CACDPLVLGDTLSTDKLIF.